This entry lists 12 T cell receptor beta chains sequenced from one sample in a study of T cell responses to AZD1222 COVID-19 vaccine. Some clones are missing from TCRdb's copy, which holds only in-frame ones; the method was immunoSEQ multiplex PCR. Here the sample spans approximately 150,000 clones, around 91% being singletons. The sequencing here drew on peripheral blood, taken on day 0 of AZD1222 vaccination. These TCRs come from an adult in good health.

V gene TRBV4-1 combines with J gene TRBJ2-3; D unclear. Germline CDR1 reads MGHRA; CDR2 reads YSYEKL. The CDR3 loop spans 15 amino acids. Trimming removed 5 bases at V and 0 bases at J, with 12 bases between. CDR3 residues: CASSDLVSSTDTQYF. CDR3 DNA sequence: TGCGCCAGCAGCGACCTAGTGTCCAGCACAGATACGCAGTATTTT.

The J gene is TRBJ2-5, the V gene TRBV18; TRBD1 aligns across 7 bases. Germline V gene lookup returns CDR1 KGHSH and CDR2 LQKENI. J lost 5 bases, V lost 3 bases, and 6 bases had no gene match. The CDR3 covers 14 residues. CDR3: CASSPDRLLETQYF. CDR3 DNA sequence: TGTGCCAGCTCACCGGACAGGTTGTTGGAGACCCAGTACTTC.

This clone has only a few counts. This chain links TRBV6-4 with TRBJ1-5; D gene ambiguous. The germline V gene encodes CDR1 MRHNA and CDR2 SNTAGT. V lost 7 bases and J 2 bases, leaving 6 bases between the germline ends. CDR3 length equals 12 residues. The CDR3 nucleotides are TGTGCCAGCAAGAGGGGCAATCAGCCCCAGCATTTT. Translated, it gives CASKRGNQPQHF.

The rearrangement uses TRBV28 and TRBJ1-1, with D perhaps TRBD1 (5 bases). The V gene's germline CDR1 is MDHEN and CDR2 SYDVKM. This CDR3 is built from 19 residues. Between the trimmed V and J ends, which lost 4 bases and 5 bases, there was a span of 29 bases. The DNA of the CDR3 is TGTGCCAGCAGTTCACCATTACCTCGTTCAGGGAACTTTGCGACTGAAGCTTTCTTT. The encoded protein is CASSSPLPRSGNFATEAFF. The variable domain in full, completed from reference TRBV28 and TRBJ1-1, reads DVKVTQSSRYLVKRTGEKVFLECVQDMDHENMFWYRQDPGLGLRLIYFSYDVKMKEKGDIPEGYSVSREKKERFSLILESASTNQTSMYLCASSSPLPRSGNFATEAFFGQGTRLTVV.

This clone was seen once. The rearrangement uses TRBV3-1 (or the pseudogene TRBV3-2) and TRBJ2-3; D uncertain. The CDR3 consists of 13 residues. CDR1 is LGHDT and CDR2 is YNNKEL in the germline V gene (reference sequence). Between the trimmed V and J ends, which lost 7 bases and 3 bases, there was a span of 11 bases. In nucleotides, the CDR3 is TGTGCCAGCACCCGGAGTGGGACAGATACGCAGTATTTT. This codes for CASTRSGTDTQYF.

CDR3: CASSVSGISGNTIYF. The CDR3 DNA reads as TGTGCCAGCAGCGTGTCCGGAATCTCTGGAAACACCATATATTTT. This chain uses TRBV9 with TRBJ1-3, with D unresolved. The CDR3 covers 15 residues. The V gene's germline CDR1 is SGDLS and CDR2 YYNGEE. The germline V and J ends were trimmed by 2 bases and 0 bases, with 9 bases remaining between them.

This chain joins TRBV18 and TRBJ2-7; TRBD1 agrees at 9 bases. Germline-derived CDR1 and CDR2 are KGHSH and LQKENI. The CDR3 contains 18 residues. With V trimmed by 4 bases and J by 5 bases, 18 bases remained unmatched. The CDR3 region is CASSLTGGNNVLTDEQYF. The CDR3 coding sequence is TGTGCCAGCTCACTGACAGGGGGGAATAACGTTTTGACGGACGAGCAGTACTTC.

The J gene is TRBJ2-1, the V gene TRBV28; 9 bases align to TRBD1. The CDR3 contains 15 residues. V gave up 3 bases and J gave up 8 bases; unmatched junction bases: 8. Germline CDR1 is MDHEN and CDR2 is SYDVKM. CDR3 amino acids: CASSFGTDRGDEQFF. The DNA of the CDR3 is TGTGCCAGCAGTTTCGGGACGGACAGGGGAGATGAGCAGTTCTTC.

J is TRBJ1-2 and V is TRBV14; D uncertain. The CDR3 is 15 residues long. Germline values: CDR1 SGHDN, CDR2 FVKESK. Trimming cost V 5 bases and J 5 bases, with 18 bases left between them. CDR3 DNA sequence: TGTGCCAGCAGCTCGGGAACGTCTTTTCCATATGGCTACACCTTC. Translated: CASSSGTSFPYGYTF.

V usage is TRBV23-1 and J usage is TRBJ1-4; the match to TRBD1 covers 7 bases. Being an ORF, TRBV23-1 has a function that is uncertain. The CDR3 consists of 17 residues. J gave up 3 bases and V 1 base, and 8 bases lay outside the gene matches. The CDR3 region is CASSQWRTGPANEKLFF. CDR3 sequence (DNA): TGCGCCAGCAGTCAATGGCGGACAGGCCCAGCTAATGAAAAACTGTTTTTT.

The V call is TRBV19, the J call TRBJ2-5; no clear D gene. The CDR3 runs 13 residues. Germline-derived CDR1 and CDR2 are LNHDA and SQIVND (reference sequence). V was pared by 5 bases and J by 5 bases, with 12 bases between. The CDR3 spells CASSLRLAETQYF. In nucleotides, the CDR3 is TGTGCCAGTAGTCTCCGCCTGGCGGAGACCCAGTACTTC. Variable domain in full (rest from reference TRBV19 and TRBJ2-5): DGGITQSPKYLFRKEGQNVTLSCEQNLNHDAMYWYRQDPGQGLRLIYYSQIVNDFQKGDIAEGYSVSREKKESFPLTVTSAQKNPTAFYLCASSLRLAETQYFGPGTRLLVL.

The chain combines TRBV18 with TRBJ1-2; weak D call: TRBD1 (5 bases). The CDR3 is made up of 15 amino acids. Per germline, CDR1 KGHSH and CDR2 LQKENI. The ends were cut back, 0 bases at V and 6 bases at J, with 14 bases in the middle. This CDR3 reads CASSPPNRPLDGYTF. Written as DNA, the CDR3 is TGTGCCAGCTCACCACCGAACAGGCCCCTCGATGGCTACACCTTC.